This TCR beta chain was captured by sequencing in a study of blood T cell repertoires in COVID-19. The overall study: Donors in the United States, Italy and Spain gave samples during acute or convalescent COVID-19. In each case, the material was cDNA or gDNA derived from T cells, B-cell-depleted T cells, or PBMCs.

Study processing details: Estimates of nucleated cell counts were drawn from the amplification of reference gene primers. Data came from immunoSEQ multiplex PCR; TCRdb stores just in-frame clones and leaves some out. From that table come the V and J calls and clone size; the DNA was used to work out D and trimming. Here the sample spans some 42,000 clones, approximately 91% being singletons. This CDR3 comprises 13 residues. Germline lookup yields CDR1 MNHEY and CDR2 SVGAGI. Trimming shortened V by 6 bases and J by 4 bases, and 12 bases separated the two germline ends. Sequences were obtained from peripheral blood. The TCR sequence derives from a human donor in a cohort sampled during active COVID-19. The rearrangement joins TRBV6-5 to TRBJ1-1; possibly TRBD1 for D (6 bases). The DNA for the CDR3 is TGTGCCAGCAGCACCAGGACAGCCACTGAAGCTTTCTTT. Protein product: CASSTRTATEAFF.